This T cell receptor beta chain comes out of a study of blood T cells in healthy people across ages. Study findings and constraints: Strong correlation linked observed beta diversity and percent naive T cells. Long-lived donors exceeded aged donors in naive CD4+ cells and diversity.

This clonotype was counted at least ten times. What it recognizes is unknown. The use of a sample-barcoded 5' primer and a J-beta primer mix characterized a second PCR of about 7 to 12 cycles. TCRdb re-derived calls from the 5' RACE reads in MiXCR, one entry per CDR3 protein. This sample has roughly 1.6 million distinct CDR3 sequences, with 30% to 40% found just once. The germline gives CDR1 DFQATT, CDR2 SNEGSKA (reference sequence). The CDR3 is 15 amino acids. V dropped 0 bases and J dropped 2 bases, with 14 bases sitting between them. The chain is built from TRBV20-1 and TRBJ2-7, with D uncertain. This clonotype originated in a woman aged 25 to 39 in good health. The sequencing sample was made of blood. The CDR3 reads CSARDPGPKAYEQYF. Here the CDR3 DNA reads TGCAGTGCTAGAGACCCGGGCCCTAAGGCCTACGAGCAGTACTTC.